The subject of this entry is one T cell receptor beta chain. The data belong to a study of cytomegalovirus exposure and HLA in healthy donors. In the PCR, 60 Vbeta and 13 Jbeta primers were used. Measured with immunoSEQ multiplex PCR; TCRdb has only the in-frame clones, and not every one. The sample includes 170,000 or so clones, 84% of them seen just once. The sample was PBMCs. The clonotype comes from a girl under 18 in good health and CMV-seropositive.

CDR3 sequence: CASALSGQRNTGELFF. CDR3 nucleotides: TGTGCCAGCGCACTCTCGGGACAGAGGAACACCGGGGAGCTGTTTTTT. The chain has TRBV11-2 and TRBJ2-2; 7 nucleotides match TRBD1. Germline lookup yields CDR1 SGHAT and CDR2 FQNNGV. V shed 8 bases and J 1 base; nucleotides not matched to a gene: 10. The CDR3 has 16 residues.